These 20 T cell receptor beta chains originate from one sample sequenced in a study of ipilimumab plus nivolumab after autologous stem cell transplantation. Clones were sequenced by immunoSEQ multiplex PCR, and TCRdb holds only the in-frame ones, with some missing. The table includes 9,500 to 15,000 clones, about 70% detected once. The specimen comprised PBMCs, sampled in a trial of ipilimumab plus nivolumab as post-transplant consolidation. All receptors derive from a male donor with multiple myeloma.

This clone has only a few counts. The chain links TRBV15 to TRBJ2-5, with 11 bases that match TRBD2. The CDR3 covers 17 residues. J gave up 5 bases and V 1 base, and 9 bases lay outside the gene matches. Per germline, CDR1 LNHNV and CDR2 YYDKDF (reference sequence). The CDR3 coding sequence is TGTGCCACCAGCAGAGGGCTAGCGGGGGGCCAGGGGGAGACCCAGTACTTC. Translating gives CATSRGLAGGQGETQYF. Full variable domain (missing parts from reference TRBV15 and TRBJ2-5): DAMVIQNPRYQVTQFGKPVTLSCSQTLNHNVMYWYQQKSSQAPKLLFHYYDKDFNNEADTPDNFQSRRPNTSFCFLDIRSPGLGDTAMYLCATSRGLAGGQGETQYFGPGTRLLVL.

J is TRBJ2-1 and V is TRBV10-3, with 9 bases identical to TRBD1. Trimming cost V 6 bases and J 5 bases; bases outside gene matches: 5. CDR1 and CDR2 from the germline V gene are ENHRY and SYGVKD. The CDR3 spans 14 residues. This CDR3 is CAISYRDRDNEQFF. The CDR3 DNA follows: TGTGCCATCAGCTACCGGGACAGGGACAATGAGCAGTTCTTC.

Only a few counts were recorded for this clone. The chain couples TRBV2 to TRBJ1-2; 7 nucleotides match TRBD1. CDR1 is SNHLY, CDR2 FYNNEI, per germline. The ends lost 7 bases at V and 0 bases at J; junction bases unmatched: 8. This CDR3 contains 15 residues. In DNA form, the CDR3 reads TGTGCCAGCATAGACAGGGCGTTAGCTAACTATGGCTACACCTTC. This sequence encodes CASIDRALANYGYTF.

This clone was seen only a few times. This chain uses TRBV6-5 with TRBJ1-2; D may be TRBD1 (6 bases). Trimming pared 7 bases from V and 0 bases from J, leaving 12 bases between. The CDR3 consists of 14 residues. CDR1 is MNHEY and CDR2 is SVGAGI in the germline V gene. The CDR3 sequence is CASKTRGANYGYTF. Here the CDR3 DNA reads TGTGCCAGCAAAACAAGGGGGGCTAACTATGGCTACACCTTC.

This clone was counted between two and nine times. The chain employs TRBV7-6 and TRBJ2-1; tentatively, D is TRBD1 (5 bases). V lost 4 bases to trimming and J lost 12 bases, with 16 bases between them. Germline-derived CDR1 and CDR2 are SGHVS and FNYEAQ. The CDR3 sequence is 13 residues long. The CDR3 loop reads CASSSSTGQGQFF. The CDR3, as DNA: TGTGCCAGCAGCTCTTCGACTGGCCAGGGGCAGTTCTTC.

The chain recombines TRBV5-1 with TRBJ2-3; 10 bases fit TRBD1. With 4 bases clipped from V and 5 bases from J, the junction kept 7 bases outside the gene matches. The germline gives CDR1 SGHRS, CDR2 YFSETQ. The CDR3 contains 15 residues. The CDR3 DNA is TGCGCCAGCAGCATATACCGGGACAGGGGAGATACGCAGTATTTT. Protein sequence: CASSIYRDRGDTQYF.

The chain couples TRBV5-1 to TRBJ1-2; no clear D. This CDR3 spans 12 amino acids. The germline V gene encodes CDR1 SGHRS and CDR2 YFSETQ. Trimming took off 4 bases at V and 6 bases at J, with 10 bases between the two ends. This CDR3 reads CASSPDVHGYTF. For the CDR3, the DNA is TGCGCCAGCAGCCCAGACGTTCATGGCTACACCTTC.

J is TRBJ2-1 and V is TRBV7-2; 8 bases agree with TRBD2. The CDR3 runs 15 residues. The junction had 7 bases not matched to a gene; V was cut back by 5 bases and J by 4 bases. Germline V gene lookup returns CDR1 SGHTA and CDR2 FQGNSA. For the CDR3, the DNA is TGTGCCAGCAGCCAAAGCGGGGGCCTATACAATGAGCAGTTCTTC. Its translation: CASSQSGGLYNEQFF.

The V and J genes are TRBV9 and TRBJ2-2; 8 bases line up with TRBD1. The CDR3 covers 17 residues. J lost 2 bases, V lost 0 bases, and 6 bases had no gene match. Germline assignment: CDR1 SGDLS and CDR2 YYNGEE. The CDR3 loop reads CASSVGAGGGNTGELFF. The DNA for the CDR3 is TGTGCCAGCAGCGTAGGGGCAGGGGGCGGAAACACCGGGGAGCTGTTTTTT.

This clone has only a few counts. The genes are TRBV5-4 and TRBJ1-3; TRBD1 matches 10 bases. Germline assignment: CDR1 SGHNT and CDR2 YYREEE (reference sequence). J gave up 4 bases and V 4 bases, and 8 bases lay outside the gene matches. This CDR3 is built from 16 residues. CDR3 DNA sequence: TGTGCCAGCAGCCAGGGACAGGGGCCGGGAGGAAACACCATATATTTT. Protein sequence: CASSQGQGPGGNTIYF.

Notes on this clone: A far larger clone differs by one base, so this is likely a read error. The chain is built from TRBV4-2 and TRBJ1-4; 7 nucleotides align to TRBD1. CDR1 and CDR2 from the germline V gene are LGHNA and YNFKEQ. This CDR3 contains 18 residues. V shed 1 base and J 8 bases; nucleotides not matched to a gene: 16. CDR3 nucleotide sequence: TGTGCCAGCAGCCAAGCGCCTCCAGGGACAGTCGGAGGAGAAAAACTGTTTTTT. This codes for CASSQAPPGTVGGEKLFF.

This clone was detected once. V usage is TRBV6-5 and J usage is TRBJ1-2, with D perhaps TRBD1 (6 bases). The CDR3 length is 12 residues. Trimming pared 5 bases from V and 8 bases from J, leaving 12 bases between. Germline-derived CDR1 and CDR2 are MNHEY and SVGAGI. The CDR3 region has the DNA TGTGCCAGCAGTACCCACAGGGAGGGCTACACCTTC. Its protein is CASSTHREGYTF.

The V gene is TRBV9, the J gene TRBJ2-3, with TRBD2 identical over 8 bases. Germline-derived CDR1 and CDR2 are SGDLS and YYNGEE. The CDR3 loop spans 16 amino acids. After removal of 0 bases from V and 7 bases from J, the junction contained 10 bases not matched to a gene. CDR3 amino acids: CASSVAASGRINTQYF. Here the CDR3 DNA reads TGTGCCAGCAGCGTAGCGGCTAGCGGGCGGATTAATACGCAGTATTTT.

The V call is TRBV7-6, the J call TRBJ2-3; 14 bases are shared with TRBD2. Germline V lookup: CDR1 SGHVS, CDR2 FNYEAQ. This CDR3 is built from 18 residues. The trim removed 5 bases at V and 2 bases at J, leaving 9 bases unmatched. In DNA, the CDR3 is TGTGCCAGCAGCAGGACTAGCGGGGGGAGCTATGTCACAGATACGCAGTATTTT. This encodes CASSRTSGGSYVTDTQYF.

The chain recombines TRBV7-2 with TRBJ2-7, with 9 bases aligning to TRBD1. Looked up from germline, CDR1 is SGHTA and CDR2 is FQGNSA. The CDR3 is 16 amino acids. J lost 6 bases, V lost 2 bases, and 11 bases had no gene match. DNA for the CDR3: TGTGCCAGCAGCTTAATAGCCGGGACAGGGACCGGCGAGCAGTACTTC. Translating gives CASSLIAGTGTGEQYF. Combining the CDR3 with reference TRBV7-2 and TRBJ2-7 gives the whole variable domain GAGVSQSPSNKVTEKGKDVELRCDPISGHTALYWYRQSLGQGLEFLIYFQGNSAPDKSGLPSDRFSAERTGGSVSTLTIQRTQQEDSAVYLCASSLIAGTGTGEQYFGPGTRLTVT.

This clone has more than one count but fewer than ten. CDR3: CASSQSPTGGTYEQYF. The DNA for the CDR3 is TGCGCCAGCAGCCAATCCCCCACAGGGGGGACCTACGAGCAGTACTTC. This sequence joins TRBV4-1 and TRBJ2-7; 8 bases agree with TRBD1. Per germline, CDR1 MGHRA and CDR2 YSYEKL. V shed 2 bases, J shed 2 bases, and the junction held 8 bases outside the gene matches. The CDR3 consists of 16 residues.

This clone was recorded once. The J gene is TRBJ2-1, the V gene TRBV5-1, with 12 bases aligning to TRBD1. CDR1 SGHRS and CDR2 YFSETQ come from the germline V gene. The CDR3 contains 16 residues. V was clipped by 3 bases and J by 10 bases; unmatched bases: 11. CDR3 DNA sequence: TGCGCCAGCAGCTCCTACCCGGGACAGGGGGCGAAAGAGCAGTTCTTC. This encodes CASSSYPGQGAKEQFF.

The chain couples TRBV4-1 to TRBJ2-6; D is unresolved. The CDR3 sequence is 17 residues long. Germline lookup yields CDR1 MGHRA and CDR2 YSYEKL. V was shortened by 0 bases and J by 0 bases, with 9 bases between the two germline ends. The CDR3 DNA is TGCGCCAGCAGCCAAGAAACCCGGTTCTCTGGGGCCAACGTCCTGACTTTC. Encoded protein: CASSQETRFSGANVLTF.

The CDR3 coding sequence is TGTGCCAGCTCACCACCGTCCCAAGCCATGAACACTGAAGCTTTCTTT. Protein product: CASSPPSQAMNTEAFF. V and J are TRBV18 and TRBJ1-1, with unresolved D. The germline V and J ends were trimmed by 0 bases and 0 bases, with 11 bases remaining between them. This CDR3 is 16 amino acids long. In germline, CDR1 is KGHSH, CDR2 LQKENI.

The chain joins TRBV19 to TRBJ2-2, with a possible D match to TRBD1 (6 bases). The V gene lost 4 bases and the J gene lost 6 bases, with 6 bases spanning the gap. The CDR3 length is 12 residues. CDR1 and CDR2 from the germline V gene are LNHDA and SQIVND (reference sequence). The CDR3 DNA reads as TGTGCCAGTAGTACAGGGGCCGGGGAGCTGTTTTTT. Translating gives CASSTGAGELFF.